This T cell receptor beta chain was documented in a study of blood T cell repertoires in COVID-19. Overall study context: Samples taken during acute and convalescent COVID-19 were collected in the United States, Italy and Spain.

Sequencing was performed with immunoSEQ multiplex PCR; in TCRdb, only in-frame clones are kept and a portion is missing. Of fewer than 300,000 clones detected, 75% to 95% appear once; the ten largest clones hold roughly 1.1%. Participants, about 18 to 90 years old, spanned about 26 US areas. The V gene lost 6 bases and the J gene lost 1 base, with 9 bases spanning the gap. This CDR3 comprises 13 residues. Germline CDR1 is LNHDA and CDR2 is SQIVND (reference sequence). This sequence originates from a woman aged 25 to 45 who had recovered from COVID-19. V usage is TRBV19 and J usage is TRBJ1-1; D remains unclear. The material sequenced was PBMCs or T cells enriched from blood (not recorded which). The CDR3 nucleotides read TGTGCCAGTAGACTGACACAGAACACTGAAGCTTTCTTT. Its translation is CASRLTQNTEAFF.